This TCR beta chain was sequenced for a study of cytomegalovirus exposure and HLA in healthy donors. The study, taken as a whole, reports: A missense DCLRE1C variant was associated with V- and J-gene trimming of TCR beta chains in a later analysis, and an independent cohort replicated the association. High sensitivity and specificity were reportedly achieved when the classifier diagnosed cytomegalovirus status. Among TCR beta chains, those listed as cytomegalovirus-associated numbered approximately 150.

Primers: 60 Vbeta forward and 13 Jbeta reverse. Profiling relied on immunoSEQ multiplex PCR, and the TCRdb table lists in-frame clones only, not all of them. The sample contains roughly 90,000 clones, under 80% of which appear only once. Comment on this clone: What it binds is unknown.

Sequencing input: PBMCs. The TCR originated in a man aged 25 to 45 in good health and CMV-seropositive.

CDR3 sequence (DNA): TGCGCCAGCAGCTTGACCCCCCAGGGAGGAGACTATGGCTACACCTTC. Translated: CASSLTPQGGDYGYTF. The V gene is TRBV5-1, the J gene TRBJ1-2; possibly TRBD1 for D (5 bases). The length of the CDR3 is 16 residues. Trimming removed 1 base at V and 3 bases at J, with 16 bases between. Per the germline V gene, CDR1 is SGHRS and CDR2 is YFSETQ. Variable domain in full (rest from reference TRBV5-1 and TRBJ1-2): KAGVTQTPRYLIKTRGQQVTLSCSPISGHRSVSWYQQTPGQGLQFLFEYFSETQRNKGNFPGRFSGRQFSNSRSEMNVSTLELGDSALYLCASSLTPQGGDYGYTFGSGTRLTVV.